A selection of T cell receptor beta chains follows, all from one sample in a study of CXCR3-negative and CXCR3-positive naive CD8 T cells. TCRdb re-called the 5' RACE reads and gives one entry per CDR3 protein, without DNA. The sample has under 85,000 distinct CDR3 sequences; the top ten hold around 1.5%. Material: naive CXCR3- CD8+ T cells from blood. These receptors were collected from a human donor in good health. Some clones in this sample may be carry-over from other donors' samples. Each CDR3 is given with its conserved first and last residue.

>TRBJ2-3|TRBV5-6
CASSTVAVTDTQYF
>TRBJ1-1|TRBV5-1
CASSLGQDLNTEAFF
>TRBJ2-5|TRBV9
CASSATPGTVFQETQYF
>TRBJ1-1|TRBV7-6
CASSLEESQGGATEAFF
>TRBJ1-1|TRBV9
CASSVEGSPWGDGGEAFF
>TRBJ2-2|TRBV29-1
CSGSRGGTGELFF
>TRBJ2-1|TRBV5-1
CASSLGGLTQIRDDEQFF
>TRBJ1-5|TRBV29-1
CSVDKTGVQPQHF
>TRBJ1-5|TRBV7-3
CASSQPLKNQPQHF
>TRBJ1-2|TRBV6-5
CASSLGTAYGYTF
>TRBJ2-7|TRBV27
CASSSDGHEYEQYF
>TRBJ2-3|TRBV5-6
CASSFSPPPGGADTQYF
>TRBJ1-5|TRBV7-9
CASSLGNNQPQHF
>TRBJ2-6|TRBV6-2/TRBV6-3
CASSYSDSGANVLTF
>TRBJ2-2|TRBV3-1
CASSPWTYNSPSGELFF
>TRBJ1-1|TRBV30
CAWSVGQGLNTEAFF
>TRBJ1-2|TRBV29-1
CSVDGGDTSYTF
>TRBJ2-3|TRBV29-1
CCVPGGGTDTQYF
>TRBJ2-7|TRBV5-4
CASSLTPTYEQYF
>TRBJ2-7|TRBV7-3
CASSFTGGASVVEQYF
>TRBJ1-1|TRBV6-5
CASSYSETGETEAFF
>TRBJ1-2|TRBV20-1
CSAREFDRTEGYGYTF
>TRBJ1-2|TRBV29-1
CSVAGNYGYTF
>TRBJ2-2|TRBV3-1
CASSSLVSGGAYTGELFF
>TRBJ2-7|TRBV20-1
CSAREPYEQYF
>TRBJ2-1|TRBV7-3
CASSRGGPSSPYNEQFF
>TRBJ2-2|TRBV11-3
CASKDTGYPGELFF
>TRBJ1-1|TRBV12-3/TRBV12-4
CASRPGSPGTEAFF
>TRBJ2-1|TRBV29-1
CSVESALGYEQFF
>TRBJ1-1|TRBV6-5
CASSYPGQGGSNTEAFF
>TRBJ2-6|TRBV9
CASSVASSGVYGANVLTF
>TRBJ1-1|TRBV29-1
CSGVTGPTEAFF
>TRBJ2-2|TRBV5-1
CASRAIGDGELFF
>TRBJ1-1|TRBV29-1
CSVSDREEDTEAFF
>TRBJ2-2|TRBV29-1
CSVAGREGTGELFF
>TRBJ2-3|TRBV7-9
CASSPPRDRESDTQYF
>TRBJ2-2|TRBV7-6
CASSLRPGNTGELFF
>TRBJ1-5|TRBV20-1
CSASARTGGFNQPQHF
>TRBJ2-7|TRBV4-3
CASSQGTGPSINSYEQYF
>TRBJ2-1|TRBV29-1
CSLAGPTYNEQFF
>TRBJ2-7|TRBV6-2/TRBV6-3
CASSYPGGGPTGEQYF
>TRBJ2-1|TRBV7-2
CASSLARGGSYNEQFF